This is a list of T cell receptor beta chains from one sample in a study of shared clonotypes between healthy human individuals. Here immunoSEQ multiplex PCR was the method, and the copy in TCRdb shows in-frame clones only, minus some. The sample has millions of clones, approximately 94% seen once; the top ten hold 0.9% to 1.4%. Sequencing input: naive CD8+ T cells sorted from blood. These TCRs come from a man between 18 and 29 years old in good health. Each CDR3 is given with its conserved first and last residue.

v_call | cdr3_length | cdr3_aa
TRBV5-5 | 14 | CASSSRGQIYEQYF
TRBV6-5 | 16 | CASSYSTGESSYEQYF
TRBV6-5 | 15 | CATSRGGTGAYEQYF
TRBV28 | 14 | CASSSLTGSYGYTF
TRBV6-1 | 15 | CASSEEAGWYYEQYF
TRBV4-3 | 17 | CASSQDREAGETDTQYF
TRBV7-9 | 13 | CASRSGGVTEAFF
TRBV9 | 18 | CASSVATTSGGDTDTQYF
TRBV21-1 | 17 | CASSKMGKQGAKETQYF
TRBV15 | 15 | CATSRDVMSSYEQYF
TRBV13 | 14 | CASKEREDFHEQYF
TRBV10-1 | 13 | CASSEGPAGELFF
TRBV10-3 | 15 | CANWDGPRNNYGYTF
TRBV6-6 | 15 | CASSYGLGYSETQYF
TRBV4-1 | 16 | CASSLKAGADSYEQYF
TRBV27 | 14 | CASSGGGGVPPQYF
TRBV4-1 | 13 | CASSPDIYNEQFF
TRBV7-9 | 12 | CASSQPNEKLFF
TRBV13 | 14 | CASSSLGVKDTQYF
TRBV6-5 | 10 | CATPPNEQFF
TRBV10-2 | 15 | CASISSRGLIYEQYF
TRBV12-5 | 14 | CASRTWDNTGELFF
TRBV13 | 14 | CASSLLTGTDTQYF
TRBV9 | 14 | CASSPGGATGELFF
TRBV6-5 | 14 | CASSLSRVNYGYTF
TRBV11-2 | 14 | CASSYTGVIYEQYF